This paragraph reports one T cell receptor (beta chain). This sample was taken from a study of blood T cell repertoires in COVID-19. Study details: Acute-phase and convalescent COVID-19 samples originated in the United States, Italy and Spain. From T cells, B-cell-depleted T cells, or PBMCs came the material, which was cDNA or gDNA.

Per the study methods: Reference gene primer amplification in the assay estimated nucleated cell counts. TCRdb's copy holds only in-frame clones and misses some; the assay was immunoSEQ multiplex PCR. D and trimming come from the DNA, and the V and J calls and clone size come from that table. The data show some 83,000 clones, approximately 80% seen once. Germline CDR1 SEHNR, CDR2 FQNEAQ (reference sequence). The CDR3 loop spans 17 amino acids. J gave up 0 bases and V 2 bases, and 7 bases lay outside the gene matches. The source material was peripheral blood. This clonotype was obtained from a man older than 75 with acute or convalescent COVID-19. J is TRBJ1-3 and V is TRBV7-9, with 7 positions matching TRBD1. The CDR3 sequence: CASSLPPGGISGNTIYF. CDR3 DNA sequence: TGTGCCAGCAGCTTACCCCCAGGGGGAATCTCTGGAAACACCATATATTTT.